This T cell receptor (beta chain) emerged from a study of blood T cells in healthy people across ages. Findings and caveats of the study: Older individuals had lower TCR beta diversity per million T cells (the decline was roughly linear).

It was with a sample-barcoded 5' primer and a J-beta primer mix that a second PCR of about 7 to 12 cycles was run. TCRdb used MiXCR to reprocess the 5' RACE reads, holding one entry per CDR3 protein. The sample has 1.5 million to 2 million distinct CDR3 sequences, about two fifths seen once; the top ten hold under 30%. On this clonotype itself: No antigen is known for it.

CDR3 length equals 15 residues. Trimming removed 0 bases at V and 4 bases at J, with 15 bases between. CDR1 and CDR2 from the germline V gene are DFQATT and SNEGSKA (reference sequence). The genes are TRBV20-1 and TRBJ1-1, with no clear D. Sequencing input: blood. The TCR comes from a human donor in good health. CDR3 sequence (DNA): TGCAGTGCTAGAGAAGTGGTTTCGGCGTGCACTGAAGCTTTCTTT. Its protein product is CSAREVVSACTEAFF.